A selection of T cell receptor beta chains follows, all from one sample in a study of blood T cells in healthy people across ages. TCRdb passed the 5' RACE reads through MiXCR, listing each CDR3 protein once. The sample contains approximately 1,700,000 distinct CDR3 sequences, more than 35% of which appear only once. Sequencing used blood. All receptors come from a human donor in good health. Each CDR3 is given with its conserved first and last residue. D genes are given only for firm matches. Rows may omit the clone size; those that give it use once, few, many or a size class.

d_call	v_call	j_call	clone_size	cdr3_nt	cdr3_aa
TRBD1	TRBV2	TRBJ1-4	few	TGTGCCAGCTCACAGGGGGGTTACAGTAATGAAAAACTGTTTTTT	CASSQGGYSNEKLFF
NA	TRBV6-6	TRBJ1-5	NA	TGTGCCAGCAAGGCGGATCAGCCCCAGCATTTT	CASKADQPQHF
NA	TRBV7-3	TRBJ1-1	NA	TGTGCCAGCAGCTTACATCAGGGACTTGCCACTGAAGCTTTCTTT	CASSLHQGLATEAFF
TRBD1	TRBV19	TRBJ1-2	few	TGTGCCAGTAGCCGGTCGGGACAGCAATATGGCTACACCTTC	CASSRSGQQYGYTF
NA	TRBV7-8	TRBJ2-7	few	TGTGCCAGCAGCCCTAGGATGCCCTACGAGCAGTACTTC	CASSPRMPYEQYF
TRBD1	TRBV7-2	TRBJ2-4	few	TGTGCCAGCAGCTCATCCCCTAGGGGGCGCGAAAACATTCAGTACTTC	CASSSSPRGRENIQYF
NA	TRBV2	TRBJ1-1	NA	TGTGCCAGCAGTGAGGAACACTTAGAGGGCACTGAAGCTTTCTTT	CASSEEHLEGTEAFF
NA	TRBV5-6	TRBJ1-2	NA	TGTGCCAGCAGCCATGGGGGGGGCACGATCTATGGCTACACCTTC	CASSHGGGTIYGYTF
TRBD1	TRBV15	TRBJ1-2	NA	TGTGCCACCAGCAGAAGACAGGGTAGGGACTATGGCTACACCTTC	CATSRRQGRDYGYTF
TRBD2	TRBV27	TRBJ2-5	once	TGTGCCAGCAGTCCCGGACTAGCGGGGGGTTCGGAGACCCAGTACTTC	CASSPGLAGGSETQYF
TRBD2	TRBV5-4	TRBJ2-3	NA	TGTGCCAGCAGCCCTGGGACTAGCGAGGGCACAGATACGCAGTATTTT	CASSPGTSEGTDTQYF
NA	TRBV7-8	TRBJ2-5	few	TGTGCCAGCAGCCTGAACCTGGCAGACCAAGAGACCCAGTACTTC	CASSLNLADQETQYF
NA	TRBV4-1	TRBJ2-5	NA	TGCGTCAGCAGCCAAAAAGGAGGCTCCCAAGAGACCCAGTACTTC	CVSSQKGGSQETQYF
TRBD2	TRBV5-1	TRBJ2-4	NA	TGCGCCAGCAGCCGACTAGCACTAGCGAGTCTTGGAAACATTCAGTACTTC	CASSRLALASLGNIQYF
TRBD2	TRBV7-9	TRBJ2-3	NA	TGTGCCAGCAGCTTTCAGCGGGGGGGCCCTCTCGGTAAAGATACGCAGTATTTT	CASSFQRGGPLGKDTQYF
NA	TRBV20-1	TRBJ2-1	few	TGCAGTGCTAGACTACTCCAGGGTAATTCCTACAATGAGCAGTTCTTC	CSARLLQGNSYNEQFF
NA	TRBV5-1	TRBJ2-7	NA	TGCGCCAGCAGCAACCCCCGGGGGGCCTCAAATCAATACTACGAGCAGTACTTC	CASSNPRGASNQYYEQYF
TRBD1	TRBV29-1	TRBJ1-1	NA	TGCAGCGTTATAGGGACAGGGACGAACACTGAAGCTTTCTTT	CSVIGTGTNTEAFF
NA	TRBV21-1	TRBJ2-5	few	TGTGCCAGCAGCAAAGAAAGCGAGGGGGAGACCCAGTACTTC	CASSKESEGETQYF
TRBD1	TRBV7-9	TRBJ2-1	NA	TGTGCCAGCAGCTTCGGGGACAGGGCGGGTGAGCAGTTCTTC	CASSFGDRAGEQFF
TRBD1	TRBV10-3	TRBJ2-2	NA	TGTGCCATCAGTGACCCGGGACAGGGTTCGAACACCGGGGAGCTGTTTTTT	CAISDPGQGSNTGELFF
NA	TRBV7-9	TRBJ1-6	NA	TGTGCCAGCAGCTTATTACAGTGGGCCCCCAATTCACCCCTCCACTTT	CASSLLQWAPNSPLHF
TRBD2	TRBV10-3	TRBJ2-2	few	TGTGCCATCAGTGCTAGCGGGGGGTTGAACACCGGGGAGCTGTTTTTT	CAISASGGLNTGELFF
TRBD2	TRBV5-5	TRBJ2-1	NA	TGTGCCAGCAGCTTTTGGGGAGGGGTCGAGCAGTTCTTC	CASSFWGGVEQFF
NA	TRBV28	TRBJ2-1	NA	TGTGCCACCGGACCAGGGATTGTATTAGGGTCCTACGAGCAGTTCTTC	CATGPGIVLGSYEQFF
NA	TRBV29-1	TRBJ1-1	NA	TGCAGCGTTTCCCGGACAGAACCAAACACTGAAGCTTTCTTT	CSVSRTEPNTEAFF
TRBD1	TRBV10-2	TRBJ2-5	NA	TGCGCCAGTTCCGGAATCCGGGACAGACAAGAGACCCAGTACTTC	CASSGIRDRQETQYF
NA	TRBV7-2	TRBJ2-5	NA	TGTGCCAGCAGCTTAGTAGGCCGGACTCGGGAGACCCAGTACTTC	CASSLVGRTRETQYF
NA	TRBV5-1	TRBJ2-3	NA	TGCGCCAGCAGCTTGGCCGTGGCAGCTAGCACAGATACGCAGTATTTT	CASSLAVAASTDTQYF
TRBD1	TRBV4-1	TRBJ1-2	few	TGCGCCAGCAGCCGCGGGACAGGGGGCCGCGGAGGCTACACCTTC	CASSRGTGGRGGYTF
TRBD1	TRBV7-2	TRBJ1-4	NA	TGTGCCAGCAGCCGGACAGGGGTTAATGAAAAACTGTTTTTT	CASSRTGVNEKLFF
NA	TRBV4-2	TRBJ2-6	many	TGTGCCAGCAGCCGCTTACACATGAGAAGCTCTGGGGCCAACGTCCTGACTTTC	CASSRLHMRSSGANVLTF
TRBD2	TRBV20-1	TRBJ2-5	few	TGCAGTGCTCCTATTCCGACTAGCGGACAAGAGACCCAGTACTTC	CSAPIPTSGQETQYF
NA	TRBV20-1	TRBJ1-1	NA	TGCAGTGCTACCGGGGACCCGAACACTGAAGCTTTCTTT	CSATGDPNTEAFF
NA	TRBV4-3	TRBJ2-2	NA	TGCGCCAGCAGCCAAGATTGGCAGGGAGGCACCGGGGAGCTGTTTTTT	CASSQDWQGGTGELFF
NA	TRBV27	TRBJ2-1	NA	TGTGCCAGCAGCCCTATAGGAGGGAGCTCCTACAATGAGCAGTTCTTC	CASSPIGGSSYNEQFF
TRBD1	TRBV12-3/TRBV12-4	TRBJ1-2	many	TGTGCCAGCAGTCGGGACAGCGCCTATGGCTACACCTTC	CASSRDSAYGYTF
TRBD1	TRBV7-2	TRBJ1-2	few	TGTGCCAGCAGCGCCACAGGGGCCGGCTACACCTTC	CASSATGAGYTF
NA	TRBV12-3/TRBV12-4	TRBJ1-5	NA	TGTGCCAGCAGTGCCGGAGGACGGAATAATCAGCCCCAGCATTTT	CASSAGGRNNQPQHF
TRBD1	TRBV6-5	TRBJ2-5	NA	TGTGCCAGCAGTCCCTACTACCGGGACAGGGGGGAGACCCAGTACTTC	CASSPYYRDRGETQYF
NA	TRBV9	TRBJ1-2	NA	TGTGCCAGCCGTACGGCCGGGAGCTGCTATGGCTACACCTTC	CASRTAGSCYGYTF
NA	TRBV7-6	TRBJ1-2	once	TGTGCCAGCAGCTTAGCCGGGGGTTCGCAACGTGGCTACACCTTC	CASSLAGGSQRGYTF
TRBD1	TRBV12-3/TRBV12-4	TRBJ2-1	few	TGTGCCAGCAGCCCAGGACAGGGGAACTACAATGAGCAGTTCTTC	CASSPGQGNYNEQFF
NA	TRBV12-3/TRBV12-4	TRBJ1-2	NA	TGTGCCAGCGCAAATACGGGGGGCAACTATTGCTACACCTTC	CASANTGGNYCYTF
NA	TRBV11-3	TRBJ2-1	NA	TGTGCCAGCAGCTTACCCCCTATGGACAATGAGCAGTTCTTC	CASSLPPMDNEQFF
NA	TRBV3-1	TRBJ2-3	NA	TGTGCCAGCAGCCAAGATCTCGGCGCGACCACAGATACGCAGTATTTT	CASSQDLGATTDTQYF
TRBD1	TRBV20-1	TRBJ2-3	NA	TGCAGTGCCAGGGGGTCGGCAGGAACCGCAGATACGCAGTATTTT	CSARGSAGTADTQYF
NA	TRBV12-3/TRBV12-4	TRBJ1-4	NA	TGTGCCGGCAGTTCACAGGGACTTGGCCAAAAACTGTTTTTT	CAGSSQGLGQKLFF